This entry concerns a single T cell receptor beta chain. These data originate in a study of blood T cell repertoires in COVID-19. Only in-frame clones appear in the TCRdb table, and some are missing; sequencing was by immunoSEQ multiplex PCR. The sample yields roughly 180,000 clones, 70% to 80% seen once. The junction had 1 base not matched to a gene; V was cut back by 0 bases and J by 4 bases. CDR3 size: 14 residues. Germline values: CDR1 SGDLS, CDR2 YYNGEE. The sample consisted of PBMCs or T cells enriched from blood (not recorded which). The TCR sequence derives from a man in his 60s who had been exposed to COVID-19. The rearrangement joins TRBV9 to TRBJ2-3; TRBD2 agrees at 8 bases. CDR3 DNA sequence: TGTGCCAGCAGCGTAGAACTAGCGGCAGATACGCAGTATTTT. This translates into CASSVELAADTQYF.